This T cell receptor (beta chain) was captured by sequencing in a study of T cell changes during pregnancy in multiple sclerosis. The CDR3 is 15 amino acids. Germline CDR1 is SGHDT and CDR2 is YYEEEE. Trimming shortened V by 4 bases and J by 2 bases, and 15 bases separated the two germline ends. Measured with immunoSEQ multiplex PCR; TCRdb has only the in-frame clones, and not every one. The sample consists of tens of thousands of clones, roughly 89% of them appearing once. The TCR originated in a female donor with multiple sclerosis, enrolled in a pregnancy study. V and J are TRBV5-6 and TRBJ2-5, with a possible D match to TRBD1 (6 bases). This sample comprised CD4+ T cells from peripheral blood mononuclear cells, obtained in the first trimester of pregnancy. CDR3 DNA: TGTGCCAGCAGCCCGATATCAGGGGCTCAAGAGACCCAGTACTTC. Translated: CASSPISGAQETQYF.